This TCR beta chain derives from a study of cytomegalovirus exposure and HLA in healthy donors. In the study overall: Inside one of the first data releases sat about 91 million unique TCRs taken from HLA-typed donors.

The PCR ran on 60 Vbeta and 13 Jbeta primers. Only in-frame clones appear in the TCRdb table, and some are missing; sequencing was by immunoSEQ multiplex PCR. The profile shows 120,000 to 150,000 clones, approximately 80% of them singletons. The CDR3 is 15 residues long. In germline, CDR1 is WSHSY, CDR2 SAAADI. V was clipped by 7 bases and J by 4 bases; unmatched bases: 9. V and J are TRBV10-2 and TRBJ1-3, with 8 nucleotides matching TRBD1. The clonotype was recovered from a male donor in good health and CMV-seronegative. Sequenced input: PBMCs. The CDR3 DNA is TGCGCCAGCAACTCAGGGGGCGCGGGAGGAAACACCATATATTTT. Its translation is CASNSGGAGGNTIYF.